This TCR beta chain was documented in a study of blood T cell repertoires in COVID-19. Study information: T cells, B-cell-depleted T cells, or PBMCs provided the cDNA or gDNA that served as material.

This clone has more than one count but fewer than ten. The authors' processing: From reference gene primer amplification, estimates of nucleated cell counts were derived. TCRdb's table, derived via immunoSEQ multiplex PCR, lists solely in-frame clones and lacks some. Clone size and the V and J calls come from that table; the DNA yielded D and trimming. The sample contains some 250,000 clones, roughly 90% of which appear only once. Clinical histories supplied by participants themselves formed the basis of cohort assignment. Germline V lookup: CDR1 SGHKS, CDR2 YYEKEE (reference sequence). V shed 5 bases, J shed 7 bases, and the junction held 11 bases outside the gene matches. This CDR3 is 15 amino acids long.

Sample: PBMCs or T cells enriched from blood (not recorded which). This sequence joins TRBV5-5 and TRBJ2-7; 11 bases line up with TRBD1. This sequence originates from a woman in her 40s with acute COVID-19. The CDR3 DNA sequence: TGTGCCAGCAGGCCTGATGGGACAGGGGGGCGGGAGCAGTACTTC. Translated, it gives CASRPDGTGGREQYF.